The 6 T cell receptor beta chains listed next were all sequenced from one sample in a study of OX40 agonist ivuxolimab in advanced cancers. The data were produced by immunoSEQ multiplex PCR, yet TCRdb's version contains in-frame clones alone and is incomplete. The table shows about 48,000 clones, with about 83% occurring only once. The material sequenced was CD4+ or CD8+ T cells sorted from blood, taken in a trial of the OX40 agonist ivuxolimab. These receptors were collected from an adult with an advanced solid tumor such as melanoma, head and neck, liver or kidney cancer.

This sequence joins TRBV6-5 and TRBJ1-2, with 8 bases matching TRBD1. Losses at the gene ends were 7 bases for V and 5 bases for J; bases not matched to a gene: 9. CDR3 length: 14 residues. Germline loops: CDR1 MNHEY, CDR2 SVGAGI. In nucleotides, the CDR3 is TGTGCCAGCACCCGACGGACAGGGATTTATGGCTACACCTTC. Amino acid sequence: CASTRRTGIYGYTF.

The chain links TRBV4-2 to TRBJ2-7; D gene ambiguous. Between the trimmed V and J ends, which lost 2 bases and 3 bases, there was a span of 8 bases. The CDR3 spans 13 residues. Germline V gene lookup returns CDR1 LGHNA and CDR2 YNFKEQ. The CDR3 coding sequence is TGTGCCAGCAGCCAATCTGGGAACTACGAGCAGTACTTC. This sequence encodes CASSQSGNYEQYF.

The CDR3 region is CASSSGTEGYGYTF. The CDR3 coding sequence is TGTGCCAGCAGCTCCGGGACCGAGGGCTATGGCTACACCTTC. J is TRBJ1-2 and V is TRBV7-2; TRBD1 is a possible D gene (5 bases). This CDR3 comprises 14 residues. Germline V gene sequence: CDR1 SGHTA, CDR2 FQGNSA. With 4 bases removed from V and 4 bases from J, the gap between germline ends came to 13 bases.

In its sample, this clone was seen a few times. The V and J genes are TRBV10-3 and TRBJ2-7, with 10 bases matching TRBD1. The CDR3 is made up of 16 amino acids. Trimming removed 8 bases from V and 1 base from J; junction bases left unmatched: 11. Germline CDR1 reads ENHRY; CDR2 reads SYGVKD. DNA of the CDR3: TGTGCCATCGGGGAAACCGGGACAGGGGCATCCTACGAGCAGTACTTC. Protein: CAIGETGTGASYEQYF.

This chain links TRBV4-2 with TRBJ2-7; TRBD2 matches 8 bases. With V trimmed by 0 bases and J by 5 bases, 6 bases remained unmatched. Germline CDR1 is LGHNA and CDR2 is YNFKEQ. This CDR3 has 15 residues. The CDR3 DNA is TGTGCCAGCAGCCAAGATTACGGGGGGGCCAACGAGCAGTACTTC. Amino acids: CASSQDYGGANEQYF.

This chain uses TRBV6-1 with TRBJ1-5, with D possibly being TRBD1 (5 bases). This CDR3 has 20 amino acids. V gave up 3 bases and J gave up 1 base, with 25 bases separating them. CDR1 is MNHNS, CDR2 SASEGT, per germline. CDR3 DNA sequence: TGTGCCAGCAGTGAGGACATGTGGGGTAGGGGAACGCACAGCAATCAGCCCCAGCATTTT. This translates into CASSEDMWGRGTHSNQPQHF.